This TCR beta chain was identified during a study of neoadjuvant anti-PD-1 for oral cavity cancer. Broader study findings: Non-responders to neoadjuvant nivolumab had significantly more clonal PBMC T cells than responders.

Here immunoSEQ multiplex PCR was the method, and the copy in TCRdb shows in-frame clones only, minus some. The sample contains around 60,000 clones, around 85% of which appear only once. The germline CDR1 and CDR2 sequences are MNHNS and SASEGT. The CDR3 covers 13 residues. V dropped 7 bases and J dropped 1 base, with 10 bases sitting between them. These oral cavity squamous cell carcinomas were HPV-negative and locally advanced. About this clone: Its matching antigen is unknown.

The chain recombines TRBV6-1 with TRBJ1-1, with D unresolved. The sequence was obtained from a person aged 35 to 85 with oral cavity squamous cell carcinoma. The starting material was PBMCs, obtained before nivolumab (anti-PD-1) treatment. The CDR3: CASNYGKNTEAFF. The CDR3 DNA follows: TGTGCCAGCAACTACGGGAAGAACACTGAAGCTTTCTTT.